The clone carrying this T cell receptor beta chain was picked up many times. The target antigen is unknown. V was pared by 6 bases and J by 7 bases, with 10 bases of the junction left unmatched. CDR3 length: 15 residues. The sample is drawn from a study of T-cell reconstitution after alpha-beta-depleted transplantation in children. Study results and limitations: Certain patients had high TCRbeta diversity at day 60, and it came from recipient T cells and thymic progenitors that survived.

As it was prepared, the TCRbeta library received unique molecular identifiers. One entry per CDR3 protein results from TCRdb running MiXCR on the PCR reads. Of 670,000 or so distinct CDR3 sequences detected, around 14% appear once; the ten largest clones hold 0.79%. The sequences come from PBMCs, collected before TCRalphabeta/CD19-depleted stem cell transplant. This clonotype was obtained from a girl between 2 and 10 years old with congenital amegakaryocytic thrombocytopenia, due to receive a stem cell transplant. V usage is TRBV12-3 or TRBV12-4 and J usage is TRBJ2-1; 9 bases are shared with TRBD2. The CDR3 here is CASSLSGSLRNEQFF. The DNA of the CDR3 is TGTGCCAGCAGCCTTAGCGGGAGTTTGAGGAATGAGCAGTTCTTC.